These 29 T cell receptor beta chains originate from one sample sequenced in a study of T cells after somatic rescue of genetic block. Produced via immunoSEQ multiplex PCR; TCRdb's table is partial and in-frame only. The table includes around 67,000 clones, roughly 88% detected once. The sequenced sample was peripheral blood mononuclear cells (PBMCs). These receptors originate from a man younger than 40.

V and J are TRBV5-1 and TRBJ2-1; 12 nucleotides align to TRBD2. Germline CDR1 is SGHRS and CDR2 is YFSETQ. The CDR3 has 15 amino acids. V dropped 3 bases and J dropped 4; count of bases not matched to a gene: 2. The CDR3 loop is CASSWTSGNYNEQFF. The CDR3 bases are TGCGCCAGCAGCTGGACTAGCGGGAATTACAATGAGCAGTTCTTC.

The J gene is TRBJ1-2, the V gene TRBV18; D gene unclear. Trimming pared 0 bases from V and 2 bases from J, leaving 10 bases between. CDR1 is KGHSH and CDR2 is LQKENI in the germline V gene. The CDR3 contains 15 residues. CDR3 amino acids: CASSPPVTPNYGYTF. CDR3 DNA sequence: TGTGCCAGCTCACCACCCGTTACACCCAACTATGGCTACACCTTC.

The chain recombines TRBV28 with TRBJ1-2; D ambiguous. The V and J ends lost 9 bases and 8 bases respectively, with 19 bases between them. The CDR3 sequence is 13 residues long. Germline V gives CDR1 MDHEN, CDR2 SYDVKM. The CDR3 DNA reads TGTGCCAGTACCTCCAGGACCGGGCAGGGCTACACCTTC. It yields the protein CASTSRTGQGYTF.

The genes are TRBV4-3 and TRBJ1-1, with TRBD1 as a possible D gene (6 bases). Trimming shortened V by 1 base and J by 6 bases, and 18 bases separated the two germline ends. Per the germline V gene, CDR1 is LGHNA and CDR2 is YSLEER. This CDR3 region has 16 residues. CDR3 region: CASSQVYRARNPEAFF. The CDR3 nucleotides are TGCGCCAGCAGCCAAGTTTACAGGGCCAGAAATCCTGAAGCTTTCTTT.

V and J are TRBV4-3 and TRBJ1-4; 7 bases line up with TRBD1. Germline CDR1 and CDR2: LGHNA and YSLEER. Losses at the gene ends were 4 bases for V and 8 bases for J; bases not matched to a gene: 4. The CDR3 extends over 13 amino acids. The CDR3 loop is CASSRDREEKLFF. The CDR3 DNA follows: TGCGCCAGCAGCCGAGACAGGGAAGAAAAACTGTTTTTT.

The chain couples TRBV4-1 to TRBJ1-1; maybe TRBD1 (5 bases). This CDR3 has 14 residues. Trimming stripped 2 bases from V and 0 bases from J, with 7 bases between. CDR1 MGHRA and CDR2 YSYEKL come from the germline V gene. Here the CDR3 DNA reads TGCGCCAGCAGCCAACCAGGGATGAACACTGAAGCTTTCTTT. Protein: CASSQPGMNTEAFF.

This CDR3 is CASSIGTKRYEQYF. CDR3 bases: TGTGCCAGTAGTATCGGGACAAAGCGCTACGAGCAGTACTTC. The chain has TRBV19 and TRBJ2-7; D possibly corresponds to TRBD1 (6 bases). The CDR3 is 14 residues long. Per the germline V gene, CDR1 is LNHDA and CDR2 is SQIVND (reference sequence). Trimming took off 3 bases at V and 3 bases at J, with 12 bases between the two ends.

The gene calls are TRBV5-1 and TRBJ2-1; D unresolved. The CDR3 covers 13 residues. V was cut by 0 bases and J by 10 bases, with 11 bases left in between. CDR1 is SGHRS and CDR2 is YFSETQ in the germline V gene. CDR3 bases: TGCGCCAGCAGCTTGGGAGGTCCTTCCGAGCAGTTCTTC. Translated, it gives CASSLGGPSEQFF.

V is TRBV6-1 and J is TRBJ1-5; D possibly corresponds to TRBD1 (5 bases). The V gene's germline CDR1 is MNHNS and CDR2 SASEGT. The V and J ends lost 3 bases and 6 bases respectively, with 12 bases between them. This CDR3 comprises 14 residues. CDR3 DNA: TGTGCCAGCAGTGACGGGGTCACAGGTCAGCCCCAGCATTTT. This sequence encodes CASSDGVTGQPQHF.

The chain links TRBV6-5 to TRBJ1-2; TRBD1 might be the D (5 bases). This CDR3 is built from 14 residues. Trimming cost V 7 bases and J 4 bases, with 16 bases left between them. Germline CDR1 reads MNHEY; CDR2 reads SVGAGI. CDR3 sequence (DNA): TGTGCCAGCATCGGCGGGACTTTCAGCTATGGCTACACCTTC. Protein product: CASIGGTFSYGYTF.

The V gene is TRBV28, the J gene TRBJ2-4, with TRBD2 as a possible D gene (5 bases). CDR1 is MDHEN and CDR2 is SYDVKM in the germline V gene. Trimming took off 7 bases at V and 10 bases at J, with 17 bases between the two ends. This CDR3 comprises 13 residues. This CDR3 is CASTTNPGVIQYF. The CDR3 nucleotides read TGTGCCAGCACGACAAACCCCGGGGTGATTCAGTACTTC.

The CDR3 bases are TGTGCCAGCAGCCCAGACGGAAGAGGCTATGGCTACACCTTC. Its protein is CASSPDGRGYGYTF. V usage is TRBV7-2 and J usage is TRBJ1-2, with D hard to call. CDR3 length: 14 amino acids. The germline gives CDR1 SGHTA, CDR2 FQGNSA. Trimming shortened V by 5 bases and J by 4 bases, and 14 bases separated the two germline ends.

This chain connects TRBV29-1 to TRBJ1-1; possibly TRBD1 for D (5 bases). Germline CDR1 and CDR2: SQVTM and ANQGSEA. The length of the CDR3 is 14 residues. V dropped 4 bases and J dropped 2 bases, with 14 bases sitting between them. The CDR3 DNA reads as TGCAGCGTTGGGTGGGGCCTTCTAAACACTGAAGCTTTCTTT. It translates to CSVGWGLLNTEAFF.

This clone has only a few counts. The chain is built from TRBV28 and TRBJ2-1; D might be TRBD2 (6 bases). This CDR3 is 15 amino acids long. Germline V lookup: CDR1 MDHEN, CDR2 SYDVKM. Trimming cost V 5 bases and J 7 bases, with 18 bases left between them. The CDR3 DNA is TGTGCCAGCAGTACACCTAGGAGGGCCATAAATGAGCAGTTCTTC. Its translation is CASSTPRRAINEQFF.

The CDR3 sequence is CASSRGRLTEAFF. The CDR3 DNA reads TGTGCCAGCAGCAGGGGGCGTCTCACTGAAGCTTTCTTT. The rearrangement links TRBV7-9 to TRBJ1-1; the match to TRBD1 covers 7 bases. The CDR3 runs 13 residues. Germline V gene data show CDR1 as SEHNR and CDR2 as FQNEAQ (reference sequence). Trimming took 5 bases from V and 4 from J; bases not matched to a gene: 4.

The rearrangement links TRBV5-4 to TRBJ2-3, with 10 bases fitting TRBD2. Germline-derived CDR1 and CDR2 are SGHNT and YYREEE (reference sequence). The CDR3 totals 15 residues. Trimming removed 4 bases from V and 3 bases from J; junction bases left unmatched: 5. The CDR3 nucleotides read TGTGCCAGCAGCGCCAGCGGGGGGGCAACAGATACGCAGTATTTT. Protein sequence: CASSASGGATDTQYF.

This chain's CDR3 is CASSLDTGRDAFF. The CDR3, as DNA: TGTGCCAGCAGCTTAGACACAGGGAGGGATGCTTTCTTT. The rearrangement links TRBV7-2 to TRBJ1-1; tentative D call: TRBD1 (6 bases). V lost 1 base and J lost 11, with 14 bases in between. CDR3 size: 13 residues. CDR1 and CDR2 (germline): SGHTA, FQGNSA.

The chain combines TRBV18 with TRBJ2-1; a weak D match, TRBD1 (7 bases). This CDR3 comprises 17 residues. The germline V gene encodes CDR1 KGHSH and CDR2 LQKENI. Trimming removed 3 bases from V and 7 bases from J, with 22 bases in between. The CDR3, as DNA: TGTGCCAGCTCACCGCTTGTAGCAGGGGGGTATCCGAATGAGCAGTTCTTC. Its translation: CASSPLVAGGYPNEQFF.

CDR3 nucleotides: TGTGCCAGCAACCCCCCGACAGGCTACGAGCAGTACTTC. Its protein product is CASNPPTGYEQYF. V gene TRBV6-1 combines with J gene TRBJ2-7; possibly TRBD1 for D (6 bases). The V end was cut by 7 bases, the J end by 3 bases, with 13 bases between. CDR3 size: 13 residues. CDR1 is MNHNS and CDR2 is SASEGT in the germline V gene.

This clone was recorded only once. This sequence joins TRBV2 and TRBJ2-7; 10 positions agree with TRBD2. Per germline, CDR1 SNHLY and CDR2 FYNNEI. V lost 6 bases and J lost 2; bases outside the gene matches: 10. This CDR3 has 16 amino acids. In nucleotides, the CDR3 is TGTGCCAGCAGCAATCTACGGACTAGCGGAGCCTACGAGCAGTACTTC. It specifies CASSNLRTSGAYEQYF.

The chain joins TRBV28 to TRBJ1-4; D is undetermined. Germline V CDR1 and CDR2: MDHEN, SYDVKM. Trimming took off 3 bases at V and 8 bases at J, with 13 bases between the two ends. The length of the CDR3 is 14 residues. This chain's CDR3 is CASSLNVEFEKLFF. The CDR3 bases are TGTGCCAGCAGTTTGAATGTGGAATTCGAAAAACTGTTTTTT.

This chain connects TRBV2 to TRBJ2-3; the D gene is possibly TRBD2 (6 bases). The germline V and J ends were trimmed by 4 bases and 8 bases, with 7 bases remaining between them. This CDR3 spans 11 amino acids. The V gene's germline CDR1 is SNHLY and CDR2 FYNNEI. The CDR3 DNA sequence: TGTGCCAGCAGTGTGGGGGGTACGCAGTATTTT. Translated: CASSVGGTQYF.

This chain joins TRBV7-3 and TRBJ1-6; possible D gene TRBD1, 6 bases. Germline loops: CDR1 SGHTA, CDR2 FQGTGA. Between the trimmed V and J ends, which lost 5 bases and 7 bases, there was a span of 12 bases. The CDR3 is 14 amino acids. CDR3 in amino acids: CASSRDIGNSPLHF. CDR3 coding DNA: TGTGCCAGCAGCCGGGACATTGGGAATTCACCCCTCCACTTT.

V and J are TRBV6-6 and TRBJ2-1; D remains ambiguous. The CDR3 covers 12 residues. The germline V gene has CDR1 MNHNY and CDR2 SVGAGI (reference sequence). V lost 6 bases and J 7 bases, leaving 10 bases between the germline ends. The CDR3 loop reads CASSVLRNEQFF. For the CDR3, the DNA is TGTGCCAGCAGCGTCCTAAGAAATGAGCAGTTCTTC.

The CDR3 coding sequence is TGTGCCAGTACCTCGGGACAGGGAGGAACTGAAGCTTTCTTT. It codes for CASTSGQGGTEAFF. The genes are TRBV19 and TRBJ1-1, with TRBD1 identical over 9 bases. This CDR3 has 14 residues. V gave up 7 bases and J gave up 5 bases; unmatched junction bases: 8. Germline lookup yields CDR1 LNHDA and CDR2 SQIVND (reference sequence).

The chain recombines TRBV5-6 with TRBJ2-7; 7 nucleotides align to TRBD2. V was clipped by 4 bases and J by 1 base; unmatched bases: 8. The CDR3 has 15 residues. Germline V lookup: CDR1 SGHDT, CDR2 YYEEEE. As DNA, the CDR3 is TGTGCCAGCAGCGGACGGGACTACCTATCCTACGAGCAGTACTTC. Translating it yields CASSGRDYLSYEQYF.

The gene calls are TRBV5-1 and TRBJ2-7; TRBD2 aligns across 10 bases. The V segment lost 4 bases and the J segment 3 bases; nucleotides outside the gene matches: 7. The CDR3 contains 15 residues. Germline V gene data show CDR1 as SGHRS and CDR2 as YFSETQ. Here the CDR3 reads CASSAGLAENYEQYF. CDR3 nucleotide sequence: TGCGCCAGCAGCGCCGGACTAGCGGAGAACTACGAGCAGTACTTC.

The chain links TRBV19 to TRBJ2-7; D is perhaps TRBD1 (6 bases). The CDR3 is made up of 15 amino acids. Deletions cut 1 base from V and 2 bases from J, with 12 bases between. CDR1 is LNHDA, CDR2 SQIVND, per germline (reference sequence). Here the CDR3 DNA reads TGTGCCAGTAGTATAGCGGACAGTGGGGCCTACGAGCAGTACTTC. Amino acid sequence: CASSIADSGAYEQYF.

In its sample, this clone was seen once. The rearrangement links TRBV19 to TRBJ2-5; TRBD2 matches at 7 bases. Germline-derived CDR1 and CDR2 are LNHDA and SQIVND (reference sequence). V gave up 3 bases and J gave up 5 bases; unmatched junction bases: 3. The CDR3 covers 13 residues. The CDR3 bases are TGTGCCAGTAGTATCTCCGGGGGGGAGACCCAGTACTTC. Its translation: CASSISGGETQYF.